This TCR beta chain was recovered during a study of identical twins. Overall study findings and caveats: One should note that invariant MAIT and iNKT cells could partly confound zero-insertion analyses. Twin pairs' shared out-of-frame alpha sequences were enriched in low generation probability.

Germline V CDR1 and CDR2: SGHRS, YFSETQ. The CDR3 loop spans 16 amino acids. V gave up 4 bases and J gave up 1 base; unmatched junction bases: 8. This clonotype was detected only a few times. Its antigen is unknown. Template switching (which added a universal primer site) was used, and cDNA carried unique molecular identifiers. TCRdb re-analysed the 5' RACE reads in MiXCR, keeping a single row per CDR3 protein. The sample has around 1.7 million distinct CDR3 sequences; under 35% are singletons. This chain joins TRBV5-1 and TRBJ2-7, with TRBD1 matching over 10 bases. The receptor's source is a newborn girl in good health. The specimen sequenced was cord blood. The CDR3 DNA sequence: TGCGCCAGCAGCCCCCGGACAGGGGGAATATCCTACGAGCAGTACTTC. Its protein is CASSPRTGGISYEQYF.